Listed below are T cell receptor beta chains from one sample, sequenced in a study of shared clonotypes between healthy human individuals. Data came from immunoSEQ multiplex PCR; TCRdb stores just in-frame clones and leaves some out. The sample consists of about 2 million clones, over 85% of them appearing once. The specimen sequenced was naive CD4+ T cells sorted from blood. The receptors shown here come from a young man in good health. Each CDR3 is given with its conserved first and last residue. A D gene is named only where the DNA matches it firmly. The size of a clone is reported for some rows only, either as once, few or many, or as a class for expanded clones.

d_call | j_call | clone_size | v_call | cdr3_nt | cdr3_aa
- | TRBJ2-3 | - | TRBV5-1 | TGCGCCAGCAGCTTGAGGGCAGGGGCCACAGATACGCAGTATTTT | CASSLRAGATDTQYF
- | TRBJ1-6 | - | TRBV10-1 | TGCGCCAGCAGTGAGGTAGTTGGTTCACCCCTCCACTTT | CASSEVVGSPLHF
- | TRBJ1-2 | once | TRBV28 | TGTGCCAGCAGTTTAGGGCGGATTAACTATGGCTACACCTTC | CASSLGRINYGYTF
- | TRBJ1-2 | - | TRBV30 | TGTGCCTGGAGTGTACTAGGGGCGCAAGGCTACACCTTC | CAWSVLGAQGYTF
- | TRBJ2-3 | - | TRBV7-8 | TGTGCCAGCAGCCAAGGACCTGTAGCGGCAGATACGCAGTATTTT | CASSQGPVAADTQYF
TRBD1 | TRBJ2-7 | - | TRBV9 | TGTGCCAGCAGCACACAGGGGGCCGGGTACGAGCAGTACTTC | CASSTQGAGYEQYF
TRBD1 | TRBJ1-5 | few | TRBV9 | TGTGCCAGCAGCGTAGAGGGGGCTGGGGTAGAGCAGCCCCAGCATTTT | CASSVEGAGVEQPQHF
- | TRBJ1-4 | - | TRBV19 | TGTGCCAGTAGTATTAATGAAAAACTGTTTTTT | CASSINEKLFF
- | TRBJ1-2 | - | TRBV6-5 | TGTGCCAGCAGTTACTCGAAGGGATACATATCTGGCTACACCTTC | CASSYSKGYISGYTF
- | TRBJ2-3 | - | TRBV10-3 | TGTGCCATCAGAGCCGTCTCAGGGGGGGGCACAGATACGCAGTATTTT | CAIRAVSGGGTDTQYF
- | TRBJ2-2 | - | TRBV7-2 | TGTGCCAGCAGCTTAGGGTTAGCGGACGGAAATAGGGCCGGGGAGCTGTTTTTT | CASSLGLADGNRAGELFF
- | TRBJ1-1 | few | TRBV6-6 | TGTGCCAGCAGTCGGGACCAGAACACTGAAGCTTTCTTT | CASSRDQNTEAFF
TRBD1 | TRBJ2-7 | - | TRBV7-9 | TGTGCCAGCAGCGTTACCGGGACAGGAAGGTTTAATGGGGACGAGCAGTACTTC | CASSVTGTGRFNGDEQYF
- | TRBJ1-1 | - | TRBV29-1 | TGCAGCGTTGTTGAGGGGTTCTTAGGGGCTGAAGCTTTCTTT | CSVVEGFLGAEAFF
TRBD1 | TRBJ2-1 | - | TRBV4-1 | TGCGCCAGCAGCCAACCGGACAGGGATACTAACAATGAGCAGTTCTTC | CASSQPDRDTNNEQFF
TRBD1 | TRBJ1-2 | - | TRBV16 | TGTGCCAGCAGCCCCGACAGGGACTATGGCTACACCTTC | CASSPDRDYGYTF
- | TRBJ1-6 | - | TRBV4-2 | TGTGCCAGCAGCCAAGAGGGGGGTAATTCACCCCTCCACTTT | CASSQEGGNSPLHF
- | TRBJ2-5 | - | TRBV6-6 | TGTGCCAGCAGTTATGGATCGAAAGAGACCCAGTACTTC | CASSYGSKETQYF
- | TRBJ1-5 | once | TRBV2 | TGTGCCAGCAGTCCGCAGAACAGTGGGCAGCCCCAGCATTTT | CASSPQNSGQPQHF
TRBD1 | TRBJ2-7 | - | TRBV6-1 | TGTGCCAGCAGTGCCCATCGGGACAGGGCGTACTACGAGCAGTACTTC | CASSAHRDRAYYEQYF
- | TRBJ2-2 | - | TRBV9 | TGTGCCAGCAGCGTAGGTAGCCTGAGAGGAATCGGGGAGCTGTTTTTT | CASSVGSLRGIGELFF
- | TRBJ1-2 | - | TRBV18 | TGTGCCAGCTCACCAAGACAGTACTATGGCTACACCTTC | CASSPRQYYGYTF
- | TRBJ2-7 | - | TRBV12-5 | TGTGCTAGTGGTTTGACCCGTTCAGGGGGGACCTACGAGCAGTACTTC | CASGLTRSGGTYEQYF
TRBD1 | TRBJ2-3 | - | TRBV7-2 | TGTGCCAGCAGCTTAGGGACAGGGGGCATATTTCGGACAGATACGCAGTATTTT | CASSLGTGGIFRTDTQYF
- | TRBJ1-5 | - | TRBV19 | TGTGCCAGTAGTATAGAGTCCCCGGCTCAGCCCCAGCATTTT | CASSIESPAQPQHF
TRBD1 | TRBJ1-4 | - | TRBV30 | TGTGCCTACCGACAGGGGGGGGCCGCAACTAATGAAAAACTGTTTTTT | CAYRQGGAATNEKLFF
- | TRBJ2-7 | - | TRBV29-1 | TGCAGCGTTCGTGTTTCGTTCTACGAGCAGTACTTC | CSVRVSFYEQYF
TRBD2 | TRBJ2-1 | - | TRBV7-6 | TGTGCCAGCAGCTCCATTAGCGGGAGAGCCAATGAGCAGTTCTTC | CASSSISGRANEQFF
TRBD2 | TRBJ2-7 | once | TRBV5-4 | TGTGCCAGCAGCTTGGCTAGCGGAACCTCCTACGAGCAGTACTTC | CASSLASGTSYEQYF
- | TRBJ2-7 | once | TRBV21-1 | TGTGCCAGCAGCAAAGGCCCTGAGACAGGGCCTTCTACTTACGAGCAGTACTTC | CASSKGPETGPSTYEQYF
TRBD1 | TRBJ1-1 | once | TRBV4-1 | TGCGCCAGCAGCCAGGACAGGGTCTTGAACACTGAAGCTTTCTTT | CASSQDRVLNTEAFF
TRBD2 | TRBJ2-3 | - | TRBV5-1 | TGCGCCAGCAGTTCGGGACTAGCGGGTAGCACAGATACGCAGTATTTT | CASSSGLAGSTDTQYF
TRBD2 | TRBJ2-7 | - | TRBV6-1 | TGTGCCAGCCATAGCGGGTACGAGCAGTACTTC | CASHSGYEQYF
- | TRBJ1-2 | - | TRBV7-2 | TGTGCCAGCAGCCTAACGATTTATGGCTACACCTTC | CASSLTIYGYTF